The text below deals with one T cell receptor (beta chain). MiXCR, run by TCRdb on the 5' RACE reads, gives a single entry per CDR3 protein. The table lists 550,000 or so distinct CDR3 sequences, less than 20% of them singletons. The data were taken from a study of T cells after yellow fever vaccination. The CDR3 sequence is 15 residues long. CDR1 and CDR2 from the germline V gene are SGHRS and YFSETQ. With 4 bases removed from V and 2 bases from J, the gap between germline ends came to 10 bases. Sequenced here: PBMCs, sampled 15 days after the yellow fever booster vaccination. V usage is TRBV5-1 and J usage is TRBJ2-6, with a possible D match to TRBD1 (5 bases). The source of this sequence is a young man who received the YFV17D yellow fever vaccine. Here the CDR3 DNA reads TGCGCCAGCAGCACCACAGGACCTGGGGCCAACGTCCTGACTTTC. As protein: CASSTTGPGANVLTF.